The T cell receptor (beta chain) described here comes from a study of T cells in tuberculosis. Study background: The T cells targeted glucose monomycolate, a mycobacterial lipid, via CD1B.

Thawed, overnight-rested PBMC were stained with GMM-loaded CD1B tetramer, viability dye and anti-CD3, then sorted. The CD1B tetramers carried C32 glucose monomycolate purified from Rhodococcus equi. CD14-expressing monocytes were removed from PBMC before cryopreservation and sorting. Germline V lookup: CDR1 SGHAT, CDR2 FQNNGV. V lost 7 bases, J lost 4 bases, and 10 bases lay in between. This CDR3 has 12 residues. No alpha-beta pairing information exists for these sequences. Here immunoSEQ multiplex PCR was the method, and the copy in TCRdb shows in-frame clones only, minus some. The table lists 54,000 or so clones, 81% of them singletons.

The chain is built from TRBV11-2 and TRBJ1-2, with no clear D. This TCR was recovered from an adult woman with latent tuberculosis. The sequenced sample consisted of CD1b-GMM tetramer-negative cells sorted from PBMCs. The CDR3, as DNA: TGTGCCAGCAACCCTCTCGGCTATGGCTACACCTTC. The encoded protein is CASNPLGYGYTF.